Below are 22 T cell receptor beta chains sequenced from a single sample in a study of blood T cell repertoires in COVID-19. Method: immunoSEQ multiplex PCR; TCRdb's copy keeps in-frame clones and lacks some. Seen here are a few hundred thousand clones, just under 90% observed once, and the top ten hold roughly 6.1%. Sequencing was performed on peripheral blood. The receptors were gathered from a woman aged 45 to 65 with COVID-19, enrolled during active disease.

The chain couples TRBV7-9 to TRBJ1-2; no clear D gene. V lost 7 bases and J lost 2, with 14 bases in between. Germline V gene sequence: CDR1 SEHNR, CDR2 FQNEAQ (reference sequence). The CDR3 length is 14 residues. DNA for the CDR3: TGTGCCAGCACCTCCCTAGTCTTAAACTATGGCTACACCTTC. Its translation is CASTSLVLNYGYTF. The full variable domain, completed using reference TRBV7-9 and TRBJ1-2, is DTGVSQNPRHKITKRGQNVTFRCDPISEHNRLYWYRQTLGQGPEFLTYFQNEAQLEKSRLLSDRFSAERPKGSFSTLEIQRTEQGDSAMYLCASTSLVLNYGYTFGSGTRLTVV.

The V call is TRBV3-1 (or the pseudogene TRBV3-2), the J call TRBJ2-3, with 11 bases aligning to TRBD2. V shed 2 bases and J 5 bases; nucleotides not matched to a gene: 9. This CDR3 has 17 amino acids. Germline loops: CDR1 LGHDT, CDR2 YNNKEL (reference sequence). CDR3 sequence reads: CASSQPGPSGRRDTQYF. DNA for the CDR3: TGTGCCAGCAGCCAACCGGGGCCTAGCGGGAGGAGAGATACGCAGTATTTT.

The chain carries TRBV6-5 and TRBJ2-1; 9 bases are shared with TRBD1. CDR1 and CDR2 (germline): MNHEY, SVGAGI. With V trimmed by 8 bases and J by 8 bases, 7 bases remained unmatched. The CDR3 extends over 13 amino acids. This CDR3 is CASSDRGGDEQFF. CDR3 DNA: TGTGCCAGCTCGGACAGGGGAGGCGATGAGCAGTTCTTC.

The chain joins TRBV3-1 (or the pseudogene TRBV3-2) to TRBJ2-1, with no clear D. This CDR3 spans 17 amino acids. CDR1 and CDR2 (germline): LGHDT, YNNKEL (reference sequence). V was pared by 3 bases and J by 2 bases, with 17 bases between. The CDR3 coding sequence is TGTGCCAGCAGCCAGTCTTCACTGCCCCCCCCCTACAATGAGCAGTTCTTC. This gives the protein CASSQSSLPPPYNEQFF.

The table lists this clone with a few counts. V usage is TRBV19 and J usage is TRBJ1-2; the D is unclear. V was cut by 7 bases and J by 6 bases, with 15 bases left in between. The CDR3 loop spans 13 amino acids. Germline V lookup: CDR1 LNHDA, CDR2 SQIVND (reference sequence). CDR3 DNA: TGTGCCAGTACCAACGACCGCGGGGATGGCTACACCTTC. It encodes CASTNDRGDGYTF.

The chain links TRBV4-3 to TRBJ1-2; no clear D. CDR1 and CDR2 (germline): LGHNA, YSLEER. Trimming removed 4 bases from V and 1 base from J, with 7 bases in between. This CDR3 has 13 amino acids. The DNA for the CDR3 is TGCGCCAGCAGCCCCCGGGGTAACTATGGCTACACCTTC. Residues: CASSPRGNYGYTF.

The chain has TRBV4-1 and TRBJ2-7; 7 bases match TRBD1. The CDR3 runs to 14 residues. V shed 1 base, J shed 1 base, and the junction held 1 base outside the gene matches. Germline V gene data show CDR1 as MGHRA and CDR2 as YSYEKL. In DNA form, the CDR3 reads TGCGCCAGCAGCCAAGGACAGGGATCCTACGAGCAGTACTTC. It encodes CASSQGQGSYEQYF.

The chain recombines TRBV7-9 with TRBJ2-3, with D possibly matching TRBD2 (5 bases). This CDR3 region has 17 residues. CDR1 and CDR2 (germline): SEHNR, FQNEAQ (reference sequence). Trimming removed 1 base from V and 2 bases from J, with 16 bases in between. CDR3 region: CASSLGPRGPPTDTQYF. CDR3 bases: TGTGCCAGCAGCTTAGGCCCTAGAGGGCCTCCCACAGATACGCAGTATTTT. Together with reference TRBV7-9 and TRBJ2-3, the CDR3 gives the full variable domain: DTGVSQNPRHKITKRGQNVTFRCDPISEHNRLYWYRQTLGQGPEFLTYFQNEAQLEKSRLLSDRFSAERPKGSFSTLEIQRTEQGDSAMYLCASSLGPRGPPTDTQYFGPGTRLTVL.

The V call is TRBV18, the J call TRBJ2-2, with D possibly matching TRBD2 (5 bases). Germline assignment: CDR1 KGHSH and CDR2 LQKENI. This CDR3 region has 14 residues. V was shortened by 0 bases and J by 5 bases, with 7 bases between the two germline ends. The CDR3 region has the DNA TGTGCCAGCTCACCACCGTCGGGAACCGGGGAGCTGTTTTTT. Protein sequence: CASSPPSGTGELFF.

The chain combines TRBV6-2 or TRBV6-3 with TRBJ2-5, with a tentative D call TRBD1 (5 bases). V was clipped by 0 bases and J by 5 bases, with 10 bases between them. This CDR3 spans 14 amino acids. CDR1 MNHEY and CDR2 SVGEGT come from the germline V gene. CDR3 amino acids: CASSYSRDWETQYF. In nucleotides, the CDR3 is TGTGCCAGCAGTTACTCCAGGGATTGGGAGACCCAGTACTTC.

V is TRBV5-6 and J is TRBJ1-5; D might be TRBD1 (5 bases). From germline, CDR1 is SGHDT and CDR2 YYEEEE. The V end was cut by 4 bases, the J end by 6 bases, with 14 bases between. There are 14 residues in the CDR3. CDR3 residues: CASSRRPGGQPQHF. In nucleotides, the CDR3 is TGTGCCAGCAGCCGAAGGCCGGGGGGTCAGCCCCAGCATTTT.

The genes are TRBV19 and TRBJ2-7, with TRBD2 as a possible D gene (6 bases). The germline V gene encodes CDR1 LNHDA and CDR2 SQIVND (reference sequence). The CDR3 length is 15 residues. V shed 5 bases and J shed 2 bases, with 16 bases lying between them. The CDR3 DNA is TGTGCCAGTAGTCCCGGAGGGGAACCCCCCTACGAGCAGTACTTC. Translating it yields CASSPGGEPPYEQYF.

J is TRBJ1-2 and V is TRBV24-1; the D is unclear. The CDR3 consists of 14 residues. Trimming removed 1 base from V and 6 bases from J, with 11 bases in between. Germline V gene sequence: CDR1 KGHDR, CDR2 SFDVKD. In DNA, the CDR3 is TGTGCCACCAGTGATTTCGGCCAGACTCATGGCTACACCTTC. It specifies CATSDFGQTHGYTF.

This rearrangement joins TRBV11-3 to TRBJ2-5, with D tentatively TRBD1 (6 bases). This CDR3 is built from 13 residues. The germline V gene has CDR1 SGHNT and CDR2 YENEEA. V lost 5 bases to trimming and J lost 4 bases, with 11 bases between them. CDR3 amino acids: CASSPDRLETQYF. CDR3 nucleotides: TGTGCCAGCAGCCCGGACAGACTAGAGACCCAGTACTTC.

This chain joins TRBV5-1 and TRBJ2-7; 8 positions match TRBD1. In germline, CDR1 is SGHRS, CDR2 YFSETQ. V trimming: 0 bases; J trimming: 5 bases; junction bases outside the gene matches: 4. The CDR3 runs to 14 residues. CDR3 bases: TGCGCCAGCAGCTTGGGGACAGGGATACACGAGCAGTACTTC. It translates to CASSLGTGIHEQYF.

The rearrangement uses TRBV15 and TRBJ2-1, with D perhaps TRBD2 (7 bases). V lost 3 bases and J lost 4, with 13 bases in between. Germline V CDR1 and CDR2: LNHNV, YYDKDF (reference sequence). This CDR3 region has 15 residues. CDR3 sequence (DNA): TGTGCCACCAGCAGTCGAGGGGGAGGGTACAATGAGCAGTTCTTC. Amino acid sequence: CATSSRGGGYNEQFF.

The rearrangement joins TRBV24-1 to TRBJ2-3; 8 bases match TRBD2. The CDR3 sequence is 16 residues long. The germline CDR1 and CDR2 sequences are KGHDR and SFDVKD. Trimming took 1 base from V and 0 from J; bases not matched to a gene: 2. CDR3 DNA: TGTGCCACCAGTGATTTTGGCGGGAGGAGCACAGATACGCAGTATTTT. Translation: CATSDFGGRSTDTQYF.

The rearrangement uses TRBV6-5 and TRBJ1-3; 9 bases are shared with TRBD1. V shed 7 bases and J 0 bases; nucleotides not matched to a gene: 4. The CDR3 covers 15 residues. CDR1 and CDR2 from the germline V gene are MNHEY and SVGAGI. The CDR3 is CASTRDRVSGNTIYF. In DNA, the CDR3 is TGTGCCAGCACCAGGGACAGGGTCTCTGGAAACACCATATATTTT.

This clone was counted once. The chain recombines TRBV24-1 with TRBJ2-1, with 8 bases identical to TRBD1. In germline, CDR1 is KGHDR, CDR2 SFDVKD. The CDR3 is 16 amino acids. The V gene end was trimmed by 3 bases and the J gene end by 2 bases; junction bases not matched to a gene: 5. As DNA, the CDR3 is TGTGCCACCAGTGATCCAGGGGGCGGAACCTACAATGAGCAGTTCTTC. It codes for CATSDPGGGTYNEQFF.

J is TRBJ1-1 and V is TRBV30, with D possibly being TRBD1 (5 bases). Germline V gene data show CDR1 as GTSNPN and CDR2 as SVGIG (reference sequence). The V end lost 3 bases, the J end lost 0 bases, and 26 bases lay between the germline ends. The CDR3 is 19 residues long. The CDR3 DNA reads as TGTGCCTGGAGGAGGTGGAGGAGGGCGAACAGGAGCATGAACACTGAAGCTTTCTTT. It specifies CAWRRWRRANRSMNTEAFF.

This rearrangement joins TRBV18 to TRBJ1-3; a possible D gene is TRBD1 (5 bases). V was clipped by 3 bases and J by 0 bases, with 12 bases between them. CDR1 and CDR2 (germline): KGHSH, LQKENI. The CDR3 totals 16 residues. The CDR3 sequence is CASSPSGGSSGNTIYF. The CDR3 DNA is TGTGCCAGCTCACCTTCGGGGGGGAGCTCTGGAAACACCATATATTTT.

CDR3: CASSSQAVNTEAFF. The CDR3 region has the DNA TGTGCCAGCAGCTCTCAAGCGGTCAACACTGAAGCTTTCTTT. The chain carries TRBV7-9 and TRBJ1-1, with no clear D. The CDR3 loop spans 14 amino acids. The germline V gene has CDR1 SEHNR and CDR2 FQNEAQ (reference sequence). Deletions cut 4 bases from V and 2 bases from J, with 11 bases between.